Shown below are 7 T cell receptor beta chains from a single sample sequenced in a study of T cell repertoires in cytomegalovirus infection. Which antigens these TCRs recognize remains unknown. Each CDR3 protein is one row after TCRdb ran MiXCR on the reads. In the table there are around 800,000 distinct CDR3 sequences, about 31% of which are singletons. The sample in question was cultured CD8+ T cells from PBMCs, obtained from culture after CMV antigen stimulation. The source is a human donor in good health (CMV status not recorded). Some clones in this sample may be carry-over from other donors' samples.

The CDR3: CASSLSAGAPNTEAFF. In DNA form, the CDR3 reads TGTGCCAGCAGTTTATCGGCAGGGGCCCCGAACACTGAAGCTTTCTTT. The chain links TRBV27 to TRBJ1-1; a weak D match, TRBD1 (6 bases). Trimming removed 0 bases at V and 1 base at J, with 12 bases between. CDR1 and CDR2 from the germline V gene are MNHEY and SMNVEV (reference sequence). This CDR3 region has 16 residues.

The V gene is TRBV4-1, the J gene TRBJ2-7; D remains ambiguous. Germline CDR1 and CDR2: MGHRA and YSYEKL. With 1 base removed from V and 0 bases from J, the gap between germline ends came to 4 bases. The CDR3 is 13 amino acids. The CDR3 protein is CASSQAHSYEQYF. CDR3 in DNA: TGCGCCAGCAGCCAAGCGCACTCCTACGAGCAGTACTTC.

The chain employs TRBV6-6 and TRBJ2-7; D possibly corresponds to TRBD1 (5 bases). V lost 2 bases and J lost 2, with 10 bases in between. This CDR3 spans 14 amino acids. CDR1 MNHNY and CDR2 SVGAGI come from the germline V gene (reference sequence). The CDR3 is CASSYDRATYEQYV. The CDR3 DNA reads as TGTGCCAGCAGTTACGACAGAGCCACCTACGAGCAGTACGTC.

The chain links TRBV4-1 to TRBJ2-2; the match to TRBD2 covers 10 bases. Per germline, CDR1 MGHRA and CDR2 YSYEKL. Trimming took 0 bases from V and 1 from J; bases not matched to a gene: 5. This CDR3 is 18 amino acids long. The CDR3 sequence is CASSQDWTSGLNTGELFF. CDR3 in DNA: TGCGCCAGCAGCCAAGACTGGACTAGCGGCTTGAACACCGGGGAGCTGTTTTTT.

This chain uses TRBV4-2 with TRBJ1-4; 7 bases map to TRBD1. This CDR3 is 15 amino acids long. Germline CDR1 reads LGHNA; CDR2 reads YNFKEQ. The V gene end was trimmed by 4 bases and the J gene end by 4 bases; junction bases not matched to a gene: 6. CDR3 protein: CASSRRTGVNEKLFF. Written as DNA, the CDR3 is TGTGCCAGCAGCCGCAGGACAGGAGTTAATGAAAAACTGTTTTTT.

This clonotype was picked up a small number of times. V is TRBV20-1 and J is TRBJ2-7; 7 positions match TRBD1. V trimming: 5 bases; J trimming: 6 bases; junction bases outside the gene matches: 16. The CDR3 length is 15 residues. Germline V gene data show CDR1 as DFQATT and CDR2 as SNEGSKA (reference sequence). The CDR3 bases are TGCAGTGCTCCGGCCGACAGGGAAAATTCTGTCGAGCAGTACGTC. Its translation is CSAPADRENSVEQYV.

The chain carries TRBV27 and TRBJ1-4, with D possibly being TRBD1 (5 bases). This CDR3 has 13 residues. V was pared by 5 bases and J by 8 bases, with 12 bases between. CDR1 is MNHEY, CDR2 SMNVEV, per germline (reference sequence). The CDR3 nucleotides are TGTGCCAGCAGTGGGGCCAGAGGCGAAAAACTGTTTTTT. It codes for CASSGARGEKLFF.